This T cell receptor (beta chain) was obtained from a study of early T cells in non-severe SARS-CoV-2 infection. Germline CDR1 SQVTM, CDR2 ANQGSEA. CDR3 size: 12 residues. V lost 6 bases and J lost 8, with 16 bases in between. The sample holds a few counts of this clonotype. The library protocol tagged individual cDNA molecules with unique molecular identifiers. TCRdb redid the calling of the 5' RACE reads with MiXCR, one entry per CDR3 protein. The sample carries under 100,000 distinct CDR3 sequences, about an eighth recorded once. This receptor was obtained from an adult who was a healthcare worker with PCR-confirmed SARS-CoV-2 infection or an uninfected control (not recorded which). This chain links TRBV29-1 with TRBJ1-2, with D possibly TRBD1 on 5 matching bases. Sequenced sample: whole blood. CDR3: CSVALGTLGYTF. The CDR3 DNA follows: TGCAGCGTGGCCCTCGGGACGCTCGGCTACACCTTC.